This TCR beta chain was sequenced during a study of lymphopenia after photon versus proton radiotherapy. Regarding this clone: Its antigen is unidentified.

The germline gives CDR1 MNHNS, CDR2 SASEGT. The ends were cut back, 6 bases at V and 2 bases at J, with 8 bases in the middle. The CDR3 has 13 amino acids. Sequencing was performed with immunoSEQ multiplex PCR; in TCRdb, only in-frame clones are kept and a portion is missing. Of approximately 65,000 clones in the sample, about 90% were seen once. Points from the study as a whole: After lymphocyte nadir, photon-treated repertoires showed oligoclonal expansion, especially CD8+ Temra. Survival link was tested only in deceased patients; proton benefit remains a possibility.

The source was peripheral blood, collected from a patient treated with proton-based radiotherapy. The source of this sequence is an older man with esophageal cancer. The rearrangement uses TRBV6-1 and TRBJ1-3; D unresolved. The CDR3 DNA follows: TGTGCCAGCAGGAGAGGGACTGGAAACACCATATATTTT. Its protein is CASRRGTGNTIYF.